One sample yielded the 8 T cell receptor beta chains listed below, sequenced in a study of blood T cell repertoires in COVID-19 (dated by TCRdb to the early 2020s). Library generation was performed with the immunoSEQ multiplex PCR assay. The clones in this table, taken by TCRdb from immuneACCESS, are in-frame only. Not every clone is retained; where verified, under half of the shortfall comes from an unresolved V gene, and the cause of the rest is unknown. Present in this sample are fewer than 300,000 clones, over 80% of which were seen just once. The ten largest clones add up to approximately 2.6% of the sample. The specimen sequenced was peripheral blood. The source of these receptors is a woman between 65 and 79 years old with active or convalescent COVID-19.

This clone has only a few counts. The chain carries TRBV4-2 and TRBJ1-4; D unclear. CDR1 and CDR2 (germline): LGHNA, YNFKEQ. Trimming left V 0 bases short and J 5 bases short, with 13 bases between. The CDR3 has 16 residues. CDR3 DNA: TGTGCCAGCAGCCAAGATTGGGCAGAAACCAATGAAAAACTGTTTTTT. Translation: CASSQDWAETNEKLFF.

In DNA, the CDR3 is TGTGCCAGCAGTCTAGTGGGGGGGACGAACTATGGCTACACCTTC. This codes for CASSLVGGTNYGYTF. The rearrangement joins TRBV7-2 to TRBJ1-2; maybe TRBD1 (5 bases). This CDR3 is built from 15 residues. Germline CDR1 reads SGHTA; CDR2 reads FQGNSA. V was shortened by 6 bases and J by 2 bases, with 16 bases between the two germline ends.

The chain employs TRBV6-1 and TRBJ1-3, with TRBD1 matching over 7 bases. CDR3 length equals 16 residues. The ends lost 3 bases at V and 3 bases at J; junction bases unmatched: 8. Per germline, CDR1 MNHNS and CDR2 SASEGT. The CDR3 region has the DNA TGTGCCAGCAGTGAGGCGACAGGGACGGGTGGAAACACCATATATTTT. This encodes CASSEATGTGGNTIYF.

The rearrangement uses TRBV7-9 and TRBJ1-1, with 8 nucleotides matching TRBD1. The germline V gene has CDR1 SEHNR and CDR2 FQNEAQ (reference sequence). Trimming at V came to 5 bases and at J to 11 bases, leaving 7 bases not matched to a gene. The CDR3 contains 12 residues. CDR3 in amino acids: CASSQDRTGAFF. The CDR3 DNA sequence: TGTGCCAGCAGCCAAGACCGGACAGGGGCTTTCTTT.

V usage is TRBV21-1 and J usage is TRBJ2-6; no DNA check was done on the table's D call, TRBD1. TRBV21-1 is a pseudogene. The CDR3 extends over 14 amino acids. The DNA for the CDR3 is TGTGCCAGCAAGACAGGGCCTGGGGCCAACGTCCTGACTTTC. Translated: CASKTGPGANVLTF.

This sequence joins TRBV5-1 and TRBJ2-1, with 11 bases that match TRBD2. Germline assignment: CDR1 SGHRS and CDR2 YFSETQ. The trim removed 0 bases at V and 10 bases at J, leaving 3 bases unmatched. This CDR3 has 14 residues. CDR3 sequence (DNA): TGCGCCAGCAGCTTGGTTAGCGGGGGGGTAGAGCAGTTCTTC. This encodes CASSLVSGGVEQFF.

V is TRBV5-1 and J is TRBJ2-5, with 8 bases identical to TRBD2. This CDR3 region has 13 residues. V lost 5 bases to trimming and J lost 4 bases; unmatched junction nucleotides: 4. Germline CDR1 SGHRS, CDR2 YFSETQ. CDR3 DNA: TGCGCCAGCAGGTTCGCGGGGGGAGAGACCCAGTACTTC. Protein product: CASRFAGGETQYF.

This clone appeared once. The CDR3 sequence is CASSFFGDYNEQFF. In DNA form, the CDR3 reads TGTGCCAGCAGCTTCTTTGGAGACTACAATGAGCAGTTCTTC. The chain carries TRBV7-2 and TRBJ2-1; no definite D call. The CDR3 runs to 14 residues. V was cut by 3 bases and J by 3 bases, with 9 bases left in between. The germline V gene has CDR1 SGHTA and CDR2 FQGNSA.